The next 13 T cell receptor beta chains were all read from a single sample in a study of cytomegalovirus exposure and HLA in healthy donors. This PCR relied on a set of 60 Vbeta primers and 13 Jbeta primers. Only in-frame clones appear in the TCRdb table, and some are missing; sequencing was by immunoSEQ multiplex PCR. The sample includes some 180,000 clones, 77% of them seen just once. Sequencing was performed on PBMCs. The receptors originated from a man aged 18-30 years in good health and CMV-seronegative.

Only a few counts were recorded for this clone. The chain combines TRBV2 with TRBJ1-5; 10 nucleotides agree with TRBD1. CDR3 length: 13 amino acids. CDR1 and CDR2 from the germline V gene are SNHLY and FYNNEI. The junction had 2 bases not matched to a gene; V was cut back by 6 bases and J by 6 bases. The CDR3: CASRGTGVQPQHF. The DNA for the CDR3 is TGTGCCAGCAGGGGGACAGGGGTTCAGCCCCAGCATTTT.

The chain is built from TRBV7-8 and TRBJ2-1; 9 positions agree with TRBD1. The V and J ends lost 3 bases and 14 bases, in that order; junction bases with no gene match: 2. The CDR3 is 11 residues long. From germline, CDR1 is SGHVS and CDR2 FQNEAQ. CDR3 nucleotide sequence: TGTGCCAGCAGCTTGACAGGGGGGGAGTTCTTC. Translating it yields CASSLTGGEFF.

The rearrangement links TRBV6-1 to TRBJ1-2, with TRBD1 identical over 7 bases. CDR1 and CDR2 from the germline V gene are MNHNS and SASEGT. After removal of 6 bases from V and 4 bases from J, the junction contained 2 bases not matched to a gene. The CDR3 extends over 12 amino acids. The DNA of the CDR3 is TGTGCCAGCAGCAGGGACAGCTATGGCTACACCTTC. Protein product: CASSRDSYGYTF.

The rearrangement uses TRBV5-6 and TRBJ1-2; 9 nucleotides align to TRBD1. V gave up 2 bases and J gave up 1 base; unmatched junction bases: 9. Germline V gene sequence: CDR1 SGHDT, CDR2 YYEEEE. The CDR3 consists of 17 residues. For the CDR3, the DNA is TGTGCCAGCAGCTTATCCCCCGGGACAGGGCGTAACTATGGCTACACCTTC. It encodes CASSLSPGTGRNYGYTF.

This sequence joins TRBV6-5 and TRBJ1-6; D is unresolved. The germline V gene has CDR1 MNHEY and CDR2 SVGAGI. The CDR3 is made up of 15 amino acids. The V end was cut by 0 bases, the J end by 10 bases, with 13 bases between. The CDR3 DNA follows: TGTGCCAGCAGTTACTCGACTGGGTACAACTCACCCCTCCACTTT. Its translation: CASSYSTGYNSPLHF.

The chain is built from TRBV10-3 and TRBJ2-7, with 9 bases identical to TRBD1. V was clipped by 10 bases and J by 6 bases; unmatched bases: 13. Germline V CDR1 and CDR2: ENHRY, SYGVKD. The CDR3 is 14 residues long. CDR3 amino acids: CATQHPTGGGEQYF. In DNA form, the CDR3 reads TGTGCCACGCAACACCCCACAGGGGGCGGCGAGCAGTACTTC.

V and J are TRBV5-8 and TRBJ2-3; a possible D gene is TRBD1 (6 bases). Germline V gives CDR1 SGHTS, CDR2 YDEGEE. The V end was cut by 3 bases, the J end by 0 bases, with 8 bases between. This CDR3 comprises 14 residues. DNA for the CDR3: TGTGCCAGCAGCTACAGGGACAGCACAGATACGCAGTATTTT. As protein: CASSYRDSTDTQYF. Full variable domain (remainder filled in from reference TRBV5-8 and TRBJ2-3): EAGVTQSPTHLIKTRGQQATLRCSPISGHTSVYWYQQALGLGLQFLLWYDEGEERNRGNFPPRFSGRQFPNYSSELNVNALELEDSALYLCASSYRDSTDTQYFGPGTRLTVL.

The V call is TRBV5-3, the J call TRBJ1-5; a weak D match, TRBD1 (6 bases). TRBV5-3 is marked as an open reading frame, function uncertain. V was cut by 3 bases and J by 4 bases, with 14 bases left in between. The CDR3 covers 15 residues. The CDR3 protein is CARSWTGTQNQPQHF. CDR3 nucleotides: TGTGCCAGAAGCTGGACCGGGACACAGAATCAGCCCCAGCATTTT.

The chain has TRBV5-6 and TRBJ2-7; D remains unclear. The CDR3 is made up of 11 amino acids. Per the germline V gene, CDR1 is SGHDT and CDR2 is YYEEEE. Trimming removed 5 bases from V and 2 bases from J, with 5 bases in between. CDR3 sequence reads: CASSRAYEQYF. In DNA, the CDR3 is TGTGCCAGCAGTCGGGCCTACGAGCAGTACTTC.

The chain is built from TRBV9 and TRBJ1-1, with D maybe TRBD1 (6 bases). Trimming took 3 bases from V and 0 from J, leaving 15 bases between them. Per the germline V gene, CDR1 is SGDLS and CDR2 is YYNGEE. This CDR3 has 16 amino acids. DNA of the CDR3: TGTGCCAGCAGCGAAACAGGGCACGGGTTGAACACTGAAGCTTTCTTT. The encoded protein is CASSETGHGLNTEAFF.

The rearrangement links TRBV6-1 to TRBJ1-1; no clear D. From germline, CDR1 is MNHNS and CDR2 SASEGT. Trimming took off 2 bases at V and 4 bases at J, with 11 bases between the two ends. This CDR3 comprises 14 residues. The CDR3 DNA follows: TGTGCCAGCAGTGAACTTACAGAGTCCACTGAAGCTTTCTTT. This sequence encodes CASSELTESTEAFF.

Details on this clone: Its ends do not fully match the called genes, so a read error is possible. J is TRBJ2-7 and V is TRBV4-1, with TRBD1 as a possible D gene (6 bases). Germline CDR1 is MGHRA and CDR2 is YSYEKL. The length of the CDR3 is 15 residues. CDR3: CASRPDRTLSYGQYF. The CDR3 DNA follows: TGCGCCAGCAGGCCCGACAGGACCCTCTCCTACGGGCAGTACTTC.

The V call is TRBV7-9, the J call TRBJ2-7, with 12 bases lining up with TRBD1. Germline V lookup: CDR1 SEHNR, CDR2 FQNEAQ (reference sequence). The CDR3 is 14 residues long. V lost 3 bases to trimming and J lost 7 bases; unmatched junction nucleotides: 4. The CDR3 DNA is TGTGCCAGCAGCTTTTCGGGACAGGGGGCTGAGCAGTACTTC. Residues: CASSFSGQGAEQYF.